The 19 T cell receptor beta chains below were found in one sample sequenced in a study of response to subunit inactivated influenza vaccine. TCRdb itself ran the RT-PCR reads through MiXCR, one entry per CDR3 protein. The table lists about 830,000 distinct CDR3 sequences, approximately 18% of them singletons. The material was PBMCs from blood, obtained roughly 5 days after vaccination. These receptors came from a man aged 50 or older who received an inactivated influenza vaccine.

The rearrangement joins TRBV5-1 to TRBJ1-2; possible D gene TRBD1, 5 bases. CDR3 size: 14 residues. CDR1 is SGHRS and CDR2 is YFSETQ in the germline V gene. V was trimmed by 4 bases and J by 7 bases, leaving 17 bases between them. CDR3 sequence: CASSPPGGGAGYTF. DNA for the CDR3: TGCGCCAGCAGCCCCCCGGGTGGAGGGGCTGGCTACACCTTC.

At least ten counts were recorded for this clonotype. V gene TRBV29-1 combines with J gene TRBJ1-2; no reliable D call. V was clipped by 1 base and J by 4 bases, with 10 bases between them. Germline CDR1 is SQVTM and CDR2 is ANQGSEA. This CDR3 is 13 amino acids long. The CDR3 region has the DNA TGCAGCGTTGAAGTCTCCTCGAGCTATGGCTACACCTTC. It specifies CSVEVSSSYGYTF.

The gene calls are TRBV29-1 and TRBJ2-7; tentatively, D is TRBD1 (6 bases). Trimming cost V 1 base and J 2 bases, with 9 bases left between them. CDR1 SQVTM and CDR2 ANQGSEA come from the germline V gene. The CDR3 length is 13 residues. The CDR3 region is CSVEAQGPYEQYF. As DNA, the CDR3 is TGCAGCGTTGAAGCACAGGGACCCTACGAGCAGTACTTC.

This rearrangement joins TRBV21-1 to TRBJ2-7. TRBV21-1 is described as a pseudogene. This CDR3 has 14 amino acids. In nucleotides, the CDR3 is TGTGCCAGCAGCAATAAGGCGGGCTTCTACGAGCAGTACTTC. Translation gives CASSNKAGFYEQYF.

V gene TRBV5-1 combines with J gene TRBJ1-1; possible D gene TRBD1, 6 bases. Looked up from germline, CDR1 is SGHRS and CDR2 is YFSETQ. Trimming stripped 2 bases from V and 8 bases from J, with 16 bases between. The CDR3 has 14 residues. CDR3 residues: CASSFTGEGTEAFF. Written as DNA, the CDR3 is TGCGCCAGCAGCTTCACCGGGGAGGGGACAGAAGCTTTCTTT.

This clonotype was observed at least ten times. The chain joins TRBV5-1 to TRBJ2-3; tentatively, D is TRBD1 (5 bases). The CDR3 length is 15 residues. The V and J ends lost 0 bases and 5 bases respectively, with 13 bases between them. Germline V gene data show CDR1 as SGHRS and CDR2 as YFSETQ. As DNA, the CDR3 is TGCGCCAGCAGCTTGGATCCAGGGATGATAGATACGCAGTATTTT. It yields the protein CASSLDPGMIDTQYF.

The rearrangement links TRBV28 to TRBJ2-1; a possible D gene is TRBD2 (5 bases). The V end was cut by 9 bases, the J end by 3 bases, with 15 bases between. The CDR3 runs to 14 residues. Germline-derived CDR1 and CDR2 are MDHEN and SYDVKM. The CDR3 sequence is CASSGVTIYNEQFF. The CDR3 bases are TGTGCCAGTTCCGGGGTGACTATCTACAATGAGCAGTTCTTC.

This chain connects TRBV9 to TRBJ2-1; 9 nucleotides align to TRBD1. V lost 1 base to trimming and J lost 6 bases; unmatched junction nucleotides: 8. The length of the CDR3 is 16 residues. Looked up from germline, CDR1 is SGDLS and CDR2 is YYNGEE. CDR3 amino acids: CASSVIGQGISNEQFF. DNA of the CDR3: TGTGCCAGCAGCGTAATAGGACAGGGGATAAGCAATGAGCAGTTCTTC.

A few counts support this clonotype. V usage is TRBV5-1 and J usage is TRBJ1-5; 8 bases are shared with TRBD1. The CDR3 length is 15 residues. Germline trimming cut 0 bases from V and 5 bases from J; bases unmatched to any gene: 4. Germline CDR1 SGHRS, CDR2 YFSETQ. CDR3 coding DNA: TGCGCCAGCAGCTTGGGACAGGGGTTTGATCAGCCCCAGCATTTT. This translates into CASSLGQGFDQPQHF. Complete variable domain (other parts from reference TRBV5-1 and TRBJ1-5): KAGVTQTPRYLIKTRGQQVTLSCSPISGHRSVSWYQQTPGQGLQFLFEYFSETQRNKGNFPGRFSGRQFSNSRSEMNVSTLELGDSALYLCASSLGQGFDQPQHFGDGTRLSIL.

The chain has TRBV27 and TRBJ1-1; 7 nucleotides agree with TRBD1. Germline V gene data show CDR1 as MNHEY and CDR2 as SMNVEV (reference sequence). Unmatched junction bases numbered 6, after V lost 7 bases and J lost 4 bases. CDR3 length: 13 amino acids. CDR3 sequence (DNA): TGTGCCAGCATTAAATCAGGGGGCACTGAAGCTTTCTTT. Protein product: CASIKSGGTEAFF.

The chain carries TRBV29-1 and TRBJ1-1, with TRBD1 matching over 8 bases. After removal of 3 bases from V and 0 bases from J, the junction contained 6 bases not matched to a gene. This CDR3 region has 15 residues. Germline lookup yields CDR1 SQVTM and CDR2 ANQGSEA. The CDR3 DNA reads as TGCAGCGTTGAGGGAACAGGGGGGCTGAACACTGAAGCTTTCTTT. Protein: CSVEGTGGLNTEAFF. The whole variable domain, remainder taken from reference TRBV29-1 and TRBJ1-1, is SAVISQKPSRDICQRGTSLTIQCQVDSQVTMMFWYRQQPGQSLTLIATANQGSEATYESGFVIDKFPISRPNLTFSTLTVSNMSPEDSSIYLCSVEGTGGLNTEAFFGQGTRLTVV.

This clonotype was counted at least ten times. V usage is TRBV20-1 and J usage is TRBJ2-7; 9 bases are shared with TRBD2. CDR1 is DFQATT, CDR2 SNEGSKA, per germline (reference sequence). This CDR3 has 14 residues. The J segment lost 4 bases and the V segment lost 6 bases, leaving 10 bases of the junction unmatched. This CDR3 is CSATEASGMYEQYF. CDR3 DNA: TGCAGTGCGACCGAGGCTAGCGGGATGTACGAGCAGTACTTC.

This clonotype was recorded many times. The chain uses TRBV29-1 and TRBJ2-1, with D perhaps TRBD2 (6 bases). The germline V and J ends were trimmed by 6 bases and 4 bases, with 16 bases remaining between them. The CDR3 extends over 14 amino acids. Germline V gene data show CDR1 as SQVTM and CDR2 as ANQGSEA. CDR3 sequence (DNA): TGCAGCGTGGGGGGACTTGACTTGTACAATGAGCAGTTCTTC. Amino acids: CSVGGLDLYNEQFF.

The chain is built from TRBV6-2 or TRBV6-3 and TRBJ1-5, with 8 bases matching TRBD1. With V trimmed by 7 bases and J by 1 base, 6 bases remained unmatched. Germline V gene data show CDR1 as MNHEY and CDR2 as SVGEGT. The CDR3 totals 15 residues. The CDR3 DNA follows: TGTGCCAGCACCCTGCGGACAGGGAGCAATCAGCCCCAGCATTTT. Protein product: CASTLRTGSNQPQHF.

The rearrangement joins TRBV7-8 to TRBJ2-3, with 10 bases matching TRBD1. There are 20 residues in the CDR3. The V and J ends lost 5 bases and 3 bases, in that order; junction bases with no gene match: 20. Germline CDR1 and CDR2: SGHVS and FQNEAQ. The CDR3 DNA reads TGTGCCAGCAGCACCGAACTCCGGGACAGGGGAGGATTTAGTACAGATACGCAGTATTTT. As protein: CASSTELRDRGGFSTDTQYF.

This clonotype was seen more than once but under ten times. The chain has TRBV2 and TRBJ2-1, with 7 bases identical to TRBD1. The CDR3 totals 15 residues. Germline CDR1 reads SNHLY; CDR2 reads FYNNEI. The trim removed 6 bases at V and 6 bases at J, leaving 11 bases unmatched. The CDR3 sequence is CASRADRQLFNEQFF. The CDR3 DNA reads as TGTGCCAGCAGGGCGGACAGGCAACTTTTCAATGAGCAGTTCTTC.

The chain uses TRBV6-1 and TRBJ2-7; D uncertain. The V gene lost 6 bases and the J gene lost 0 bases, with 15 bases spanning the gap. Germline V gene sequence: CDR1 MNHNS, CDR2 SASEGT. The CDR3 runs 15 residues. Written as DNA, the CDR3 is TGTGCCAGCAGCCTAGAACCCAGGAGCTCCTACGAGCAGTACTTC. This translates into CASSLEPRSSYEQYF.

The chain links TRBV12-3 or TRBV12-4 to TRBJ1-5, with 8 bases aligning to TRBD1. The CDR3 has 16 residues. V was clipped by 5 bases and J by 0 bases; unmatched bases: 6. CDR3 in DNA: TGTGCCAGCAGTCCAGGACAGGGTTCTAGCAATCAGCCCCAGCATTTT. It translates to CASSPGQGSSNQPQHF.

The rearrangement uses TRBV5-1 and TRBJ2-1; TRBD1 agrees at 8 bases. The V gene's germline CDR1 is SGHRS and CDR2 YFSETQ. The CDR3 is 14 amino acids. The trim removed 0 bases at V and 8 bases at J, leaving 4 bases unmatched. CDR3 sequence (DNA): TGCGCCAGCAGCTTGGGACAGGGGTGGGATGAGCAGTTCTTC. Its translation is CASSLGQGWDEQFF.